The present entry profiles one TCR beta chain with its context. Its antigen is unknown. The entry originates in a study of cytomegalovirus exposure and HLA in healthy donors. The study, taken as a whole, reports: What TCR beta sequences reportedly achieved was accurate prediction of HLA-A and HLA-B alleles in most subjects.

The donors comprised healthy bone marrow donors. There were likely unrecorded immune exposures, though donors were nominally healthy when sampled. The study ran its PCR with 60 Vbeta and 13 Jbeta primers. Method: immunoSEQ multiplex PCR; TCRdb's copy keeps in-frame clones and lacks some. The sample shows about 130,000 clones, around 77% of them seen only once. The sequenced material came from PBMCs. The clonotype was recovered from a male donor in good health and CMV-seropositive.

CDR3 DNA sequence: TGTGCCTGGAGGTGGGGCAGTCAAACAGATACGCAGTATTTT. This encodes CAWRWGSQTDTQYF. The chain employs TRBV30 and TRBJ2-3; TRBD1 is a possible D gene (5 bases). V lost 3 bases to trimming and J lost 3 bases, with 13 bases between them. CDR1 is GTSNPN and CDR2 is SVGIG in the germline V gene (reference sequence). This CDR3 contains 14 residues.